The present T cell receptor (beta chain) was sequenced within a study of Ad26.COV2.S vaccination and SARS-CoV-2 variants. There are 15 residues in the CDR3. V trimming: 6 bases; J trimming: 7 bases; junction bases outside the gene matches: 11. Germline CDR1 and CDR2: LNHNV and YYDKDF (reference sequence). Treatment described: 19 received Ad26.COV2.S at low or high dose, single or two shots; a few received placebo; per-sample allocation not given. Day 63 after the first injection of vaccine or placebo was the sampling time. Study findings and constraints: Non-spike TCR breadth was similar in vaccine and placebo recipients. Spike-specific TCR breadth was greater in vaccine than placebo recipients.

The method was immunoSEQ multiplex PCR; TCRdb's version includes in-frame clones alone and lacks a portion of them. Of about 250,000 clones listed, 87% were seen once; the top ten hold less than 3%. Details on this clone: Its matching antigen is unknown.

The input for sequencing was peripheral blood, taken in a trial of Ad26.COV2.S vaccine versus placebo. The gene calls are TRBV15 and TRBJ2-2, with 7 bases that match TRBD1. The TCR was taken from a person between 18 and 60 years old who received the Ad26.COV2.S COVID-19 vaccine or a placebo. CDR3: CATRPQGNRGGELFF. CDR3 bases: TGTGCCACCAGGCCGCAGGGAAACAGGGGCGGGGAGCTGTTTTTT.